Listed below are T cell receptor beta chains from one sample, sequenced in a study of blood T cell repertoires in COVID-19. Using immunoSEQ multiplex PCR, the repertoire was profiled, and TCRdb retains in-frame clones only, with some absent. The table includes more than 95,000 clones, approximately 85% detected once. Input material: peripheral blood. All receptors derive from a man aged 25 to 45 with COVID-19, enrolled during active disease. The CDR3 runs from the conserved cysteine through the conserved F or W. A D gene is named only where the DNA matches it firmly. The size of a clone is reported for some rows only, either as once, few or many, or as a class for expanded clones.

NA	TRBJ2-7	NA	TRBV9	TGTGCCAGCAGCGGCTGGGGGGACTACGAGCAGTACTTC	CASSGWGDYEQYF
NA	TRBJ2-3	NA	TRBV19	TGTGCCAGTAGTAGGGCATCCACAGATACGCAGTATTTT	CASSRASTDTQYF
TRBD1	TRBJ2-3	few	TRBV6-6	TGTGCCAGCACCGACCCCGGGACAGGGATAACAGATACGCAGTATTTT	CASTDPGTGITDTQYF
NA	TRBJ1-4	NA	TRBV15	TGTGCCACCGGTCCGGGGAAGGAGAATGAAAAACTGTTTTTT	CATGPGKENEKLFF
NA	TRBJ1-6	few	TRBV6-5	TGTGCCAGCAGTTCAAGTAGCTCCTATAATTCACCCCTCCACTTT	CASSSSSSYNSPLHF
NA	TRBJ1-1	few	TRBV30	TGTGCCTGGATTAGGACATACGCTGAAGCTTTCTTT	CAWIRTYAEAFF
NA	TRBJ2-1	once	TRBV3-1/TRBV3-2	TGTGCCAGCAGCCAAGGCAGATACAATGAGCAGTTCTTC	CASSQGRYNEQFF
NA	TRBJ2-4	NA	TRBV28	TGTGCCAGCAGTTCTCGCGGCATCAAAAACATTCAGTACTTC	CASSSRGIKNIQYF
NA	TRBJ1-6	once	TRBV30	TGTGCCTCCCAAGGGGGGGCTGGAAATTCACCCCTCCACTTT	CASQGGAGNSPLHF
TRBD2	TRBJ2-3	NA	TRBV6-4	TGTGCCAGCAGCATACTAGCGGGAGAAGATACGCAGTATTTT	CASSILAGEDTQYF
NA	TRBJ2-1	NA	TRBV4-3	TGCGCCAGCAGCCAAGAACGGGGGGCTTGGGTCAATGAGCAGTTCTTC	CASSQERGAWVNEQFF
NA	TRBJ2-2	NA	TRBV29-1	TGCAGCGCCGTGAAACAGGGCGCGAACACCGGGGAGCTGTTTTTT	CSAVKQGANTGELFF
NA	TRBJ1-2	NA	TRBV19	TGTGCCAGTAGTATTACGGACTATTATGGCTACACCTTC	CASSITDYYGYTF
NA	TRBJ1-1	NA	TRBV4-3	TGCGCCAGCAGCCAAGATGGGGGCAGGGAAGCTTTCTTT	CASSQDGGREAFF
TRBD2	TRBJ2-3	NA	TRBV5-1	TGCGCCAGCAGCAAAGATTTAGCGGGAAACACAGATACGCAGTATTTT	CASSKDLAGNTDTQYF
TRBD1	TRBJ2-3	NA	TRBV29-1	TGCAGCGTTGAAGGGTTAGGGGGCTTGGGTACGCAGTATTTT	CSVEGLGGLGTQYF
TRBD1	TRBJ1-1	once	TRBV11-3	TGTGCCAGCAGCCCCCGAACGGGGACAGGGGAGGGGGCTTTCTTT	CASSPRTGTGEGAFF
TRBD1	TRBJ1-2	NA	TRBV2	TGTGCCAGCAGTGAATACGACAGGGGAACGTATGGCTACACCTTC	CASSEYDRGTYGYTF
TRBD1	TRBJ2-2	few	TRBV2	TGTGCCAGCGTGCAGGGGGCTCTCACCGGGGAGCTGTTTTTT	CASVQGALTGELFF
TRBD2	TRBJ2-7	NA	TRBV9	TGTGCCAGCAGCCCTAGTGGGGGACTAGAGATCTACGAGCAGTACTTC	CASSPSGGLEIYEQYF
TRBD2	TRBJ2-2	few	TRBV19	TGTGCCAGTACCATAACTAGCGGGGGAGGGACCGGGGAGCTGTTTTTT	CASTITSGGGTGELFF
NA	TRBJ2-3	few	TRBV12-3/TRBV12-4	TGTGCCAGCAGTTTCGCAGATACGCAGTATTTT	CASSFADTQYF
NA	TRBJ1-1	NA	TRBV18	TGTGCCAGCTCACCCGGACAGAACACTGAAGCTTTCTTT	CASSPGQNTEAFF
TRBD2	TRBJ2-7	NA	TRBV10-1	TGCGCCAGCAGTGAGGGACTAGCGGAGAATTACGAGCAGTACTTC	CASSEGLAENYEQYF
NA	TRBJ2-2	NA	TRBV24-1	TGTGCCACCAGTGCCCAGGTCTGGGACACCGGGGAGCTGTTTTTT	CATSAQVWDTGELFF
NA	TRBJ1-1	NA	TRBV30	TGTGCCTGGAGTCGTGGGGGGGTCGGTGAAGCTTTCTTT	CAWSRGGVGEAFF